The 28 T cell receptor beta chains below all came from one sample that was sequenced in a study of CD8 T cells in ankylosing spondylitis. TCRdb analysed the 5' RACE reads with MiXCR anew, one entry per CDR3 protein. This table holds about 360,000 distinct CDR3 sequences, about 20% found once. The sequencing input was blood, either unsorted or a sorted T cell fraction (not recorded which). The receptors were gathered from a male donor with ankylosing spondylitis or in good health (not recorded which).

This rearrangement joins TRBV11-2 to TRBJ2-3, with D uncertain. The germline V gene has CDR1 SGHAT and CDR2 FQNNGV. The CDR3 runs 17 residues. The germline V and J ends were trimmed by 3 bases and 2 bases, with 18 bases remaining between them. CDR3 nucleotide sequence: TGTGCCAGCAGCTTTTCGGAGACAAACCGTTTCACAGATACGCAGTATTTT. It translates to CASSFSETNRFTDTQYF.

This chain joins TRBV12-3 or TRBV12-4 and TRBJ2-4; 12 bases match TRBD2. The CDR3 extends over 18 amino acids. The J segment lost 5 bases and the V segment lost 6 bases, leaving 14 bases of the junction unmatched. The CDR3 DNA is TGTGCCAGCAGACAACTAGCGGGGGGCCCGTTTATCCAAAACATTCAGTACTTC. Its protein is CASRQLAGGPFIQNIQYF.

This clonotype came up a few times. The rearrangement links TRBV9 to TRBJ2-7; 14 bases fit TRBD2. This CDR3 is 17 amino acids long. CDR1 is SGDLS and CDR2 is YYNGEE in the germline V gene. The trim removed 0 bases at V and 4 bases at J, leaving 6 bases unmatched. This CDR3 reads CASSVAKGTSGGYEQYF. The DNA of the CDR3 is TGTGCCAGCAGCGTAGCTAAGGGGACTAGCGGGGGATACGAGCAGTACTTC.

This clonotype was seen a handful of times. The junction does not match germline at one end; this may be a read error. The rearrangement links TRBV20-1 to TRBJ2-7, with a possible D match to TRBD2 (6 bases). Germline V gene sequence: CDR1 DFQATT, CDR2 SNEGSKA (reference sequence). The CDR3 is 14 amino acids. Here the CDR3 reads CSARGDLNPFEQYF. As DNA, the CDR3 is TGCAGTGCGAGAGGGGACTTAAATCCGTTCGAGCAGTACTTC.

In its sample, this clonotype was seen a few times. The CDR3 DNA is TGCGCCAGCAGCCAAGTTTGGGGTCCCTACGAGCAGTACTTC. It is translated as CASSQVWGPYEQYF. The gene calls are TRBV4-1 and TRBJ2-7; D is unresolved. The germline V gene encodes CDR1 MGHRA and CDR2 YSYEKL. Trimming left V 1 base short and J 2 bases short, with 9 bases between. This CDR3 is built from 14 residues.

This clonotype was counted a few times. The gene calls are TRBV3-1 and TRBJ2-2, with 10 bases identical to TRBD2. Per the germline V gene, CDR1 is LGHDT and CDR2 is YNNKEL (reference sequence). The CDR3 sequence is 19 residues long. V dropped 1 base and J dropped 8; count of bases not matched to a gene: 16. CDR3 DNA: TGTGCCAGCAGCCAAGCTGTTTGGCTAGCGGGGGACCGGACGGGGGAGCTGTTTTTT. Amino acids: CASSQAVWLAGDRTGELFF.

The CDR3 spells CASSLGMHYEQYF. As DNA, the CDR3 is TGTGCCAGCAGTTTAGGGATGCACTACGAGCAGTACTTC. This rearrangement joins TRBV27 to TRBJ2-7, with D unclear. The CDR3 spans 13 residues. Per germline, CDR1 MNHEY and CDR2 SMNVEV (reference sequence). V gave up 2 bases and J gave up 3 bases, with 8 bases separating them.

The V gene is TRBV6-1, the J gene TRBJ2-1; no clear D. V lost 5 bases and J 10 bases, leaving 15 bases between the germline ends. The V gene's germline CDR1 is MNHNS and CDR2 SASEGT. The CDR3 extends over 13 amino acids. CDR3 sequence (DNA): TGTGCCAGCAGTCCACTGCCGAATTCGGAGCAGTTCTTC. Its protein product is CASSPLPNSEQFF.

This clonotype was detected only a few times. The chain is built from TRBV5-5 and TRBJ2-7; TRBD2 aligns across 8 bases. Trimming at V came to 2 bases and at J to 3 bases, leaving 4 bases not matched to a gene. The CDR3 spans 14 residues. CDR1 SGHKS and CDR2 YYEKEE come from the germline V gene (reference sequence). The CDR3: CASSFNRGGYEQYF. The CDR3 coding sequence is TGTGCCAGCAGCTTCAACCGGGGGGGCTACGAGCAGTACTTC.

This rearrangement joins TRBV4-1 to TRBJ2-7; no clear D gene. CDR1 is MGHRA, CDR2 YSYEKL, per germline. The CDR3 spans 15 residues. With 1 base removed from V and 3 bases from J, the gap between germline ends came to 13 bases. The CDR3 DNA sequence: TGCGCCAGCAGCCAAGCAGTCTACAGCGACTACGAGCAGTACTTC. Translating gives CASSQAVYSDYEQYF.

V is TRBV29-1 and J is TRBJ2-7; the D call may be TRBD1 or TRBD2 (5 bases each). Between the trimmed V and J ends, which lost 6 bases and 3 bases, there was a span of 24 bases. CDR1 is SQVTM and CDR2 is ANQGSEA in the germline V gene. CDR3 size: 16 residues. The CDR3: CSVAKEGPQDGYEQYF. CDR3 bases: TGCAGCGTCGCTAAAGAGGGACCCCAGGATGGCTACGAGCAGTACTTC.

This clonotype was picked up a small number of times. This chain uses TRBV11-2 with TRBJ2-3; 12 nucleotides align to TRBD2. V lost 2 bases, J lost 0 bases, and 9 bases stayed unmatched. This CDR3 contains 19 residues. Germline V gene lookup returns CDR1 SGHAT and CDR2 FQNNGV. The DNA for the CDR3 is TGTGCCAGCAGCTTACCCGGGCCTAGCGGGGGGGCTAGCACAGATACGCAGTATTTT. This translates into CASSLPGPSGGASTDTQYF.

The chain has TRBV7-6 and TRBJ2-3; 9 positions agree with TRBD1. V was clipped by 1 base and J by 5 bases; unmatched bases: 7. Germline V gene lookup returns CDR1 SGHVS and CDR2 FNYEAQ. The CDR3 totals 16 residues. The CDR3 is CASSLDHRGRKDTQYF. In DNA form, the CDR3 reads TGTGCCAGCAGCTTAGATCACAGGGGGCGAAAAGATACGCAGTATTTT. Based on the CDR3 plus reference TRBV7-6 and TRBJ2-3, the full variable domain is GAGVSQSPRYKVTKRGQDVALRCDPISGHVSLYWYRQALGQGPEFLTYFNYEAQQDKSGLPNDRFSAERPEGSISTLTIQRTEQRDSAMYRCASSLDHRGRKDTQYFGPGTRLTVL.

This rearrangement joins TRBV10-2 to TRBJ2-2; D unresolved. Germline V gene sequence: CDR1 WSHSY, CDR2 SAAADI. This CDR3 is built from 14 residues. V shed 4 bases and J shed 5 bases, with 11 bases lying between them. The CDR3 DNA reads as TGCGCCAGCAGTGTAAGGGCCCGAACCGGGGAGCTGTTTTTT. Translation: CASSVRARTGELFF.

This clonotype was found a few times. The V call is TRBV7-9, the J call TRBJ2-1; unclear D gene. This CDR3 comprises 14 residues. Germline-derived CDR1 and CDR2 are SEHNR and FQNEAQ (reference sequence). The V gene lost 2 bases and the J gene lost 3 bases, with 8 bases spanning the gap. CDR3 sequence: CASSLIGDYNEQFF. The CDR3 bases are TGTGCCAGCAGCTTAATAGGTGACTACAATGAGCAGTTCTTC. The whole variable domain, filled in from reference TRBV7-9 and TRBJ2-1, reads DTGVSQNPRHKITKRGQNVTFRCDPISEHNRLYWYRQTLGQGPEFLTYFQNEAQLEKSRLLSDRFSAERPKGSFSTLEIQRTEQGDSAMYLCASSLIGDYNEQFFGPGTRLTVL.

The chain is built from TRBV5-1 and TRBJ2-1; TRBD2 matches at 8 bases. With V trimmed by 3 bases and J by 1 base, 12 bases remained unmatched. This CDR3 is 18 amino acids long. Per germline, CDR1 SGHRS and CDR2 YFSETQ. Here the CDR3 DNA reads TGCGCCAGCAGCTCTCCCCGAGCGGGGGACCTTTCCTACAATGAGCAGTTCTTC. Residues: CASSSPRAGDLSYNEQFF. Full variable domain (missing parts from reference TRBV5-1 and TRBJ2-1): KAGVTQTPRYLIKTRGQQVTLSCSPISGHRSVSWYQQTPGQGLQFLFEYFSETQRNKGNFPGRFSGRQFSNSRSEMNVSTLELGDSALYLCASSSPRAGDLSYNEQFFGPGTRLTVL.

The V and J genes are TRBV7-2 and TRBJ2-1; 7 nucleotides match TRBD1. The CDR3 covers 14 residues. Looked up from germline, CDR1 is SGHTA and CDR2 is FQGNSA. V was clipped by 3 bases and J by 8 bases; unmatched bases: 7. CDR3 nucleotide sequence: TGTGCCAGCAGCTTTGCAACAGGGGCCTATGAGCAGTTCTTC. It is translated as CASSFATGAYEQFF.

CDR3 bases: TGTGCCAGCAGCTTAGGGCCCCTCTCTGAAGCTTTCTTT. Protein sequence: CASSLGPLSEAFF. The chain combines TRBV7-8 with TRBJ1-1; D is undetermined. The V and J ends lost 1 base and 6 bases respectively, with 9 bases between them. The CDR3 totals 13 residues. Germline V gene data show CDR1 as SGHVS and CDR2 as FQNEAQ.

A few counts support this clonotype. The genes are TRBV30 and TRBJ2-3; no definite D call. The CDR3 contains 14 residues. V lost 3 bases and J 0 bases, leaving 10 bases between the germline ends. The germline CDR1 and CDR2 sequences are GTSNPN and SVGIG (reference sequence). This CDR3 is CAWSRSSSTDTQYF. Written as DNA, the CDR3 is TGTGCCTGGAGCCGGTCTTCTAGCACAGATACGCAGTATTTT.

The rearrangement uses TRBV12-3 or TRBV12-4 and TRBJ2-3; D might be TRBD2 (5 bases). Trimming removed 5 bases from V and 1 base from J, with 13 bases in between. The CDR3 extends over 15 amino acids. Written as DNA, the CDR3 is TGTGCCAGCAGTCGCGGGTTCGGCGGCACAGATACGCAGTATTTT. Protein product: CASSRGFGGTDTQYF.

In its sample, this clonotype was seen a few times. The chain is built from TRBV12-3 or TRBV12-4 and TRBJ2-1; D gene unclear. Trimming took 3 bases from V and 8 from J, leaving 11 bases between them. This CDR3 region has 13 residues. CDR3 in amino acids: CASSFVRVYEQFF. The CDR3 DNA follows: TGTGCCAGCAGTTTCGTAAGGGTCTATGAGCAGTTCTTC.

The J gene is TRBJ2-5, the V gene TRBV12-3 or TRBV12-4, with D hard to call. The V end was cut by 7 bases, the J end by 4 bases, with 16 bases between. The CDR3 loop spans 14 amino acids. CDR3 region: CASTSRTMGETQYF. The CDR3 region has the DNA TGTGCCAGCACCTCCCGGACCATGGGAGAGACCCAGTACTTC.

This clonotype was observed a handful of times. This chain connects TRBV2 to TRBJ1-1, with D unresolved. Trimming left V 5 bases short and J 0 bases short, with 10 bases between. The length of the CDR3 is 14 residues. CDR1 and CDR2 from the germline V gene are SNHLY and FYNNEI. The CDR3 protein is CASSRIGMNTEAFF. The DNA of the CDR3 is TGTGCCAGCAGTCGTATAGGGATGAACACTGAAGCTTTCTTT. Full variable domain (remainder filled in from reference TRBV2 and TRBJ1-1): EPEVTQTPSHQVTQMGQEVILRCVPISNHLYFYWYRQILGQKVEFLVSFYNNEISEKSEIFDDQFSVERPDGSNFTLKIRSTKLEDSAMYFCASSRIGMNTEAFFGQGTRLTVV.

J is TRBJ1-1 and V is TRBV6-1; D is undetermined. Germline V CDR1 and CDR2: MNHNS, SASEGT. V gave up 6 bases and J gave up 4 bases, with 9 bases separating them. CDR3 length equals 12 residues. The CDR3 sequence: CASREWGTEAFF. CDR3 coding DNA: TGTGCCAGCAGGGAGTGGGGCACTGAAGCTTTCTTT.

This clonotype was counted a few times. The V gene is TRBV7-8, the J gene TRBJ2-1; TRBD1 might be the D (5 bases). This CDR3 spans 12 amino acids. V was pared by 8 bases and J by 4 bases, with 9 bases between. Germline CDR1 and CDR2: SGHVS and FQNEAQ. The CDR3 reads CASWGSYNEQFF. Written as DNA, the CDR3 is TGTGCCAGCTGGGGCTCATACAATGAGCAGTTCTTC.

This clonotype was detected a few times. This chain uses TRBV27 with TRBJ2-1; 7 positions match TRBD1. There are 12 residues in the CDR3. CDR1 and CDR2 from the germline V gene are MNHEY and SMNVEV (reference sequence). V trimming: 9 bases; J trimming: 4 bases; junction bases outside the gene matches: 3. The CDR3 sequence: CASQTGYNEQFF. The DNA of the CDR3 is TGTGCCAGTCAGACAGGGTACAATGAGCAGTTCTTC.

The chain uses TRBV5-1 and TRBJ2-2; D is ambiguous. V dropped 2 bases and J dropped 0 bases, with 11 bases sitting between them. The CDR3 covers 16 residues. Germline V gene lookup returns CDR1 SGHRS and CDR2 YFSETQ. CDR3 nucleotides: TGCGCCAGCAGCTTACCGGGCACAACGAACACCGGGGAGCTGTTTTTT. Translation: CASSLPGTTNTGELFF. The full variable domain, completed using reference TRBV5-1 and TRBJ2-2, is KAGVTQTPRYLIKTRGQQVTLSCSPISGHRSVSWYQQTPGQGLQFLFEYFSETQRNKGNFPGRFSGRQFSNSRSEMNVSTLELGDSALYLCASSLPGTTNTGELFFGEGSRLTVL.

This clonotype was found a few times. The gene calls are TRBV6-1 and TRBJ2-7; either TRBD1 or TRBD2 may supply D (7 bases each). The CDR3 runs to 15 residues. Germline-derived CDR1 and CDR2 are MNHNS and SASEGT. Trimming shortened V by 6 bases and J by 3 bases, and 18 bases separated the two germline ends. For the CDR3, the DNA is TGTGCCAGCAGCCCCGATCAGGGGGGGGGCTACGAGCAGTACTTC. It specifies CASSPDQGGGYEQYF.